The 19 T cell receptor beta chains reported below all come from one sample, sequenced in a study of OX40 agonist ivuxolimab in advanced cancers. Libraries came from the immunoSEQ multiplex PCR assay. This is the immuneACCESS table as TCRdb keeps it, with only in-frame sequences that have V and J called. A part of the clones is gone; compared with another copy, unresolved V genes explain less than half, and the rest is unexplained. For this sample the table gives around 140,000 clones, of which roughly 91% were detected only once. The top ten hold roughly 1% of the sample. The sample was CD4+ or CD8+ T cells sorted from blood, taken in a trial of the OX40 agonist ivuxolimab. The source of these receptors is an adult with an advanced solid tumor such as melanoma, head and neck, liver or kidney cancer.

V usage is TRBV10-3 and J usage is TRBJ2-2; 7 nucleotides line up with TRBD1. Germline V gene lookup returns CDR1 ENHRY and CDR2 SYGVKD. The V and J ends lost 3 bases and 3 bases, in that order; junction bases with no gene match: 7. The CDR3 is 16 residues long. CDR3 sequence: CAISERDRADTGELFF. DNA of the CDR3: TGTGCCATCAGTGAACGCGACAGGGCGGACACCGGGGAGCTGTTTTTT.

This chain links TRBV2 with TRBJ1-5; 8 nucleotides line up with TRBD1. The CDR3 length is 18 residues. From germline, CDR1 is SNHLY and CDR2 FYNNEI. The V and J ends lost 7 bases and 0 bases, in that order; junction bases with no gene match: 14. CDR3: CASKPQGAPIHSNQPQHF. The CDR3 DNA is TGTGCCAGCAAACCCCAGGGGGCCCCTATTCATAGCAATCAGCCCCAGCATTTT. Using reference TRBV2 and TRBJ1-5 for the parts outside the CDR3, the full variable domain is EPEVTQTPSHQVTQMGQEVILRCVPISNHLYFYWYRQILGQKVEFLVSFYNNEISEKSEIFDDQFSVERPDGSNFTLKIRSTKLEDSAMYFCASKPQGAPIHSNQPQHFGDGTRLSIL.

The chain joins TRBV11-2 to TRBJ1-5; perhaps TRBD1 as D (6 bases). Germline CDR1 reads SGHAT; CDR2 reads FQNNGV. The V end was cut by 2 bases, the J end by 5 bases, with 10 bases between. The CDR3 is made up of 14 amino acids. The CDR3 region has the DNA TGTGCCAGCAGCTTAACTGGGGGCGATCAGCCCCAGCATTTT. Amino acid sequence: CASSLTGGDQPQHF.

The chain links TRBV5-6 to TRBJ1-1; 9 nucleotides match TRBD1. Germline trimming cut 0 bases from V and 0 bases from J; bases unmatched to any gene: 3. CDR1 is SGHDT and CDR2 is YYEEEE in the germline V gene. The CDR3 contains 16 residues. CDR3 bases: TGTGCCAGCAGCTTGGGGGACAGGGTCATGAACACTGAAGCTTTCTTT. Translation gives CASSLGDRVMNTEAFF.

This CDR3 reads CATSRPRGQGSGNTIYF. DNA for the CDR3: TGTGCCACCAGCAGACCCCGCGGCCAGGGATCCGGAAACACCATATATTTT. V and J are TRBV15 and TRBJ1-3; maybe TRBD1 (5 bases). The V gene lost 2 bases and the J gene lost 4 bases, with 18 bases spanning the gap. The V gene's germline CDR1 is LNHNV and CDR2 YYDKDF (reference sequence). CDR3 length: 17 amino acids.

The CDR3 here is CASGVVGAYQETQYF. CDR3 DNA: TGTGCCAGCGGCGTAGTCGGAGCGTACCAAGAGACCCAGTACTTC. The genes are TRBV25-1 and TRBJ2-5; D ambiguous. V lost 8 bases to trimming and J lost 0 bases, with 16 bases between them. Germline CDR1 is MGHDK and CDR2 is SYGVNS. The CDR3 is 15 residues long.

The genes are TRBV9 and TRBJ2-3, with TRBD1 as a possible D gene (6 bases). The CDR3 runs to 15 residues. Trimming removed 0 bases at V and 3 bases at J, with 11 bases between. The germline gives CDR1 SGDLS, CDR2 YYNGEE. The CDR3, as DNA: TGTGCCAGCAGCGTAGCTCAGGGGTTAACAGATACGCAGTATTTT. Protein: CASSVAQGLTDTQYF.

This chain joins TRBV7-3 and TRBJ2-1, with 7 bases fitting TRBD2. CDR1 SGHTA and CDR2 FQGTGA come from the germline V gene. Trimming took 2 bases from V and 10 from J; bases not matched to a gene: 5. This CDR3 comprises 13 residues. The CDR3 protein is CASSLVRDYEQFF. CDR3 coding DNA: TGTGCCAGCAGCTTAGTCCGGGACTACGAGCAGTTCTTC.

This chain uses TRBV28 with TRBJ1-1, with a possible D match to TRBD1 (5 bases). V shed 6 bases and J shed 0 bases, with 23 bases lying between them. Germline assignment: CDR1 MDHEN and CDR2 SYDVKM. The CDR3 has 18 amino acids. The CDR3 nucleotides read TGTGCCAGCAGGTTACCCCCAGACAGAACATTCATGAACACTGAAGCTTTCTTT. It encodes CASRLPPDRTFMNTEAFF.

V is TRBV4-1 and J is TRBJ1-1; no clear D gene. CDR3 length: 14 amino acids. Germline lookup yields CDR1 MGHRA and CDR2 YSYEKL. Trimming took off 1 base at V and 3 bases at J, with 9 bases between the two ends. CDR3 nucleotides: TGCGCCAGCAGCCAAGGGGGTGGTCACACTGAAGCTTTCTTT. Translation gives CASSQGGGHTEAFF.

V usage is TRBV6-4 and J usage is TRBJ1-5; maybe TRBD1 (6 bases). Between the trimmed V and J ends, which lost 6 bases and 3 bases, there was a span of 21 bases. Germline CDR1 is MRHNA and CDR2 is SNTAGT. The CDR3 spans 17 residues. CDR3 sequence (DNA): TGTGCCAGCAGCCGAAAAGCTGACAGGAGACTCAATCAGCCCCAGCATTTT. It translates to CASSRKADRRLNQPQHF.

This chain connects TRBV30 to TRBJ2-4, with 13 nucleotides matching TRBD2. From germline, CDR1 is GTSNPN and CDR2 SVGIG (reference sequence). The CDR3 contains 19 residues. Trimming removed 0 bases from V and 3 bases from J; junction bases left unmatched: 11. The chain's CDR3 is CAWSVQGLAGAVDKNIQYF. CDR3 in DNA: TGTGCCTGGAGTGTACAAGGACTAGCGGGAGCCGTGGACAAAAACATTCAGTACTTC.

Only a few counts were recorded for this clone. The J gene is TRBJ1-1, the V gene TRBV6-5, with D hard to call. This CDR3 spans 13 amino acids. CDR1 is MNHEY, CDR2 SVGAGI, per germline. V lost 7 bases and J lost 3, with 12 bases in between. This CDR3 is CASTPGSHTEAFF. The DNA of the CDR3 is TGTGCCAGCACCCCCGGGTCTCACACTGAAGCTTTCTTT.

CDR3: CASSLEGGGRLDEQFF. CDR3 nucleotide sequence: TGTGCCAGCAGCCTAGAGGGGGGCGGGAGACTCGATGAGCAGTTCTTC. This chain joins TRBV9 and TRBJ2-1; D might be TRBD2 (7 bases). Trimming left V 4 bases short and J 8 bases short, with 22 bases between. The germline V gene has CDR1 SGDLS and CDR2 YYNGEE. CDR3 length: 16 residues.

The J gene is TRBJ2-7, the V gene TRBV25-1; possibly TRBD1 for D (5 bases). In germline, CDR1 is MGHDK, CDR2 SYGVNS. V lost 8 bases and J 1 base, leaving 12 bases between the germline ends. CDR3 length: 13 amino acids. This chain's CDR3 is CASGPTGSYEQYF. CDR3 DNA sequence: TGTGCCAGCGGACCTACAGGTTCCTACGAGCAGTACTTC.

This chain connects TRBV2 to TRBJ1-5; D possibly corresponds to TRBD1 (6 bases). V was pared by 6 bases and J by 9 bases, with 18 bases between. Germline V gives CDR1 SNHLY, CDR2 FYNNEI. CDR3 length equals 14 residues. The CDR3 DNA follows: TGTGCCAGCAGGTTAAACAGGGACTTGGGGCCCCAGCATTTT. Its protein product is CASRLNRDLGPQHF.

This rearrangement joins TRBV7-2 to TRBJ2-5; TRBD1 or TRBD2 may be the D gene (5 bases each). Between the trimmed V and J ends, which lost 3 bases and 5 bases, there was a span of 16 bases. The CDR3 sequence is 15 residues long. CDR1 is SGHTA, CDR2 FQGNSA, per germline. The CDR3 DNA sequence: TGTGCCAGCAGCTTTACCGGGACGAGGGATGAGACCCAGTACTTC. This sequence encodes CASSFTGTRDETQYF.

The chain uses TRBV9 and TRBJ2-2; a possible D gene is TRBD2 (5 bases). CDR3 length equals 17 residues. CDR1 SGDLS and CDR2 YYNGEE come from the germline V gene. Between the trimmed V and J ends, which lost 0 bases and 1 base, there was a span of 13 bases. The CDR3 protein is CASSVVAGTVNTGELFF. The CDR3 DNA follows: TGTGCCAGCAGCGTAGTGGCGGGCACTGTGAACACCGGGGAGCTGTTTTTT.

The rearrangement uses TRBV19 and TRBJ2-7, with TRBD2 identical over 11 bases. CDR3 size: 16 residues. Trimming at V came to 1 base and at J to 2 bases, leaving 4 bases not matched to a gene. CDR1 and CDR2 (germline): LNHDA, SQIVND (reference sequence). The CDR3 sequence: CASSIGLAGLPYEQYF. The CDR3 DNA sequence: TGTGCCAGTAGTATAGGACTAGCGGGACTTCCCTACGAGCAGTACTTC. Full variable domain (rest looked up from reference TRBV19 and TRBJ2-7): DGGITQSPKYLFRKEGQNVTLSCEQNLNHDAMYWYRQDPGQGLRLIYYSQIVNDFQKGDIAEGYSVSREKKESFPLTVTSAQKNPTAFYLCASSIGLAGLPYEQYFGPGTRLTVT.